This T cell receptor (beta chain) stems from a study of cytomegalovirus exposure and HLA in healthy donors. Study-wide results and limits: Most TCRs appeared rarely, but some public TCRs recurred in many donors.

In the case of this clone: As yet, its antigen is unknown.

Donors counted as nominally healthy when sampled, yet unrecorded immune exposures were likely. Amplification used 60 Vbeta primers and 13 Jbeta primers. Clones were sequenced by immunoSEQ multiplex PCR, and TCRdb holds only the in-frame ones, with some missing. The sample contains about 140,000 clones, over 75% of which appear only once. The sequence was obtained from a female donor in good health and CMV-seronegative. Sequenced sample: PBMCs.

CDR3: CASSEDRGYNQPQHF. The DNA of the CDR3 is TGTGCCAGCAGTGAGGACAGGGGATACAATCAGCCCCAGCATTTT. The gene calls are TRBV6-1 and TRBJ1-5; 9 nucleotides line up with TRBD1. J was trimmed by 3 bases and V by 3 bases; bases with no gene match: 3. CDR3 length: 15 residues. Germline CDR1 is MNHNS and CDR2 is SASEGT.